Below, 8 T cell receptor beta chains from the same sample are listed, as sequenced in a study of Graves' ophthalmopathy and Graves' hyperthyroidism. Amplification from RNA transcripts yielded the TCR beta CDR3 regions. HTBI-primed RT-PCR formed the first round, and a multiplex PCR formed the second. TCRdb ran MiXCR on the multiplex PCR reads and lists one entry per CDR3 protein. This table has more than 550,000 distinct CDR3 sequences, about 40% appearing once. Sequencing was done on a sample of peripheral blood. These receptors all come from an adult man with Graves' ophthalmopathy.

This chain uses TRBV6-1 with TRBJ1-1; D ambiguous. The CDR3 contains 14 residues. Germline CDR1 reads MNHNS; CDR2 reads SASEGT. Trimming removed 5 bases at V and 0 bases at J, with 10 bases between. The CDR3 reads CASSFFGLNTEAFF. CDR3 DNA: TGTGCCAGCAGTTTTTTCGGGCTGAACACTGAAGCTTTCTTT.

The genes are TRBV20-1 and TRBJ1-2, with D tentatively TRBD1 (6 bases). The germline V gene encodes CDR1 DFQATT and CDR2 SNEGSKA (reference sequence). The CDR3 is 14 amino acids. V lost 0 bases and J 12 bases, leaving 20 bases between the germline ends. The CDR3 DNA reads as TGCAGTGCTAGAGACGCCGGGACAAACAGTGGAAACACCTTC. As protein: CSARDAGTNSGNTF.

This clonotype was seen many times. This chain uses TRBV10-3 with TRBJ2-7, with a weak D call TRBD1 (5 bases). Trimming pared 0 bases from V and 5 bases from J, leaving 14 bases between. Germline CDR1 is ENHRY and CDR2 is SYGVKD. The CDR3 runs to 15 residues. CDR3 nucleotides: TGTGCCATCAGTGAGTCGAAACAGGAGTTCCACGAGCAGTACTTC. Encoded protein: CAISESKQEFHEQYF.

V usage is TRBV7-2 and J usage is TRBJ2-7, with 10 bases fitting TRBD1. The CDR3 contains 19 residues. The V segment lost 3 bases and the J segment 6 bases; nucleotides outside the gene matches: 20. Germline lookup yields CDR1 SGHTA and CDR2 FQGNSA. DNA for the CDR3: TGTGCCAGCAGCTTCCTTACTGGGACAGGGGAATGGGATGGCTCCGAGCAGTACTTC. This gives the protein CASSFLTGTGEWDGSEQYF.

Details on this clonotype: The junction departs from germline at one end; a sequencing error may be responsible. The chain couples TRBV25-1 to TRBJ2-7, with unresolved D. Looked up from germline, CDR1 is MGHDK and CDR2 is SYGVNS. CDR3 length equals 12 residues. The CDR3: CASHPGSYGQYF. The CDR3 DNA sequence: TGTGCCAGTCATCCGGGCTCCTACGGGCAGTACTTC.

In the case of this clonotype: With a much larger clone just one base away, this may be a read error. V usage is TRBV12-3 or TRBV12-4 and J usage is TRBJ1-2; D remains unclear. CDR3 length equals 8 residues. The germline V and J ends were trimmed by 9 bases and 13 bases, with 9 bases remaining between them. The CDR3 DNA follows: TGTGCCAGGGAGAGCTGCACCTTC. As protein: CARESCTF.

This clonotype has just one count. For the CDR3, the DNA is TGTGCCAGCGGGTCAGGACACTATGGCTACACCTTC. It encodes CASGSGHYGYTF. The chain combines TRBV9 with TRBJ1-2; no reliable D call. CDR3 length: 12 residues. The V and J ends lost 7 bases and 3 bases respectively, with 10 bases between them. The germline V gene encodes CDR1 SGDLS and CDR2 YYNGEE.

This clonotype was recorded many times. The rearrangement links TRBV24-1 to TRBJ2-5; TRBD1 might be the D (6 bases). Germline-derived CDR1 and CDR2 are KGHDR and SFDVKD. The CDR3 totals 18 residues. Between the trimmed V and J ends, which lost 4 bases and 8 bases, there was a span of 28 bases. Here the CDR3 reads CATSDRYVSGGGFGTQYF. The DNA for the CDR3 is TGTGCCACCAGTGACCGATACGTTAGTGGGGGCGGGTTCGGCACCCAGTACTTC.